The 22 T cell receptor beta chains reported below all come from one sample, sequenced in a study of T cells in Graves' hyperthyroidism and ophthalmopathy (dated by TCRdb to the late 2010s). The library was prepared using multiplex PCR. These reads were obtained on an Illumina HiSeq 2000. The TCR beta CDR3 regions were amplified from RNA transcripts. A first-round RT-PCR of the TCR CDR3 used the HTBI primer set with the Qiagen OneStep RT-PCR kit. TCRdb ran its own pipeline on the public reads, namely fastp trimming at Q25 and MiXCR clone calling, and kept in-frame beta chains. Rows matching on CDR3 protein sequence are summarized as one entry with the most common DNA and genes. This sample holds 350,000 to 400,000 distinct CDR3 sequences; 11% to 15% were observed only once. Together, the top ten hold 11% of the sample. The sample comprised blood. These receptors came from a woman aged 60-75 years with Graves' hyperthyroidism.

In its sample, this clonotype was seen many times. V is TRBV28 and J is TRBJ2-1; D is ambiguous. Trimming removed 4 bases from V and 0 bases from J, with 13 bases in between. From germline, CDR1 is MDHEN and CDR2 SYDVKM. The CDR3 runs 16 residues. The CDR3 nucleotides are TGTGCCAGCAGTTCCCCCCCGCGGACCTCCTACAATGAGCAGTTCTTC. Residues: CASSSPPRTSYNEQFF. The whole variable domain, remainder taken from reference TRBV28 and TRBJ2-1, is DVKVTQSSRYLVKRTGEKVFLECVQDMDHENMFWYRQDPGLGLRLIYFSYDVKMKEKGDIPEGYSVSREKKERFSLILESASTNQTSMYLCASSSPPRTSYNEQFFGPGTRLTVL.

This clonotype was counted at least ten times. The chain uses TRBV29-1 and TRBJ2-1; 11 nucleotides line up with TRBD2. Germline-derived CDR1 and CDR2 are SQVTM and ANQGSEA. This CDR3 has 14 residues. The J segment lost 10 bases and the V segment lost 2 bases, leaving 7 bases of the junction unmatched. This chain's CDR3 is CSVEWLAGGHEQFF. The CDR3 bases are TGCAGCGTTGAATGGCTAGCGGGAGGTCACGAGCAGTTCTTC.

The V and J genes are TRBV7-9 and TRBJ2-1, with D possibly called TRBD1 or TRBD2 (5 bases each). Per the germline V gene, CDR1 is SEHNR and CDR2 is FQNEAQ (reference sequence). V was clipped by 5 bases and J by 13 bases, with 21 bases between them. This CDR3 is 14 amino acids long. The CDR3: CASSQAQGLGTQFF. The CDR3 DNA reads TGTGCCAGCAGCCAAGCTCAGGGTCTTGGGACCCAGTTCTTC.

This clonotype was counted ten times or more. The chain carries TRBV5-4 and TRBJ2-7, with D perhaps TRBD1 (5 bases). From germline, CDR1 is SGHNT and CDR2 YYREEE (reference sequence). This CDR3 contains 14 residues. The V gene lost 0 bases and the J gene lost 6 bases, with 13 bases spanning the gap. The CDR3 nucleotides are TGTGCCAGCAGCTTGGCTGGGGCTATTGGCGAGCAGTACTTC. Amino acid sequence: CASSLAGAIGEQYF.

This clonotype occurred many times. The rearrangement links TRBV3-1 to TRBJ2-3, with D possibly being TRBD2 (5 bases). In germline, CDR1 is LGHDT, CDR2 YNNKEL (reference sequence). Deletions cut 2 bases from V and 2 bases from J, with 11 bases between. The CDR3 covers 15 residues. The CDR3 DNA sequence: TGTGCCAGCAGCCAACCGGGAACCTCCACAGATACGCAGTATTTT. This gives the protein CASSQPGTSTDTQYF.

This clonotype was seen repeatedly, ten times or more. The J gene is TRBJ2-7, the V gene TRBV27; D is possibly TRBD1 (5 bases). The germline V gene has CDR1 MNHEY and CDR2 SMNVEV (reference sequence). V lost 2 bases and J lost 4, with 12 bases in between. This CDR3 is 14 amino acids long. CDR3 bases: TGTGCCAGCAGTTTAGATTTCAGGGATTACGAGCAGTACTTC. This translates into CASSLDFRDYEQYF.

This clonotype has at least ten counts. This chain uses TRBV3-1 with TRBJ1-1; TRBD1 matches at 7 bases. Trimming removed 3 bases from V and 7 bases from J; junction bases left unmatched: 11. Germline V gene sequence: CDR1 LGHDT, CDR2 YNNKEL (reference sequence). The CDR3 consists of 15 residues. DNA for the CDR3: TGTGCCAGCAGCCAGGGACAGTTACAGAACGGTGAAGCTTTCTTT. Its protein is CASSQGQLQNGEAFF.

There are a few counts of this clonotype. The chain couples TRBV10-3 to TRBJ2-3; tentative D call: TRBD1 (5 bases). Trimming removed 2 bases at V and 0 bases at J, with 6 bases between. In germline, CDR1 is ENHRY, CDR2 SYGVKD. The CDR3 runs 14 residues. The chain's CDR3 is CAISEGHSTDTQYF. The CDR3 coding sequence is TGTGCCATCAGTGAGGGACACAGCACAGATACGCAGTATTTT.

This clonotype was recorded many times. CDR3 nucleotides: TGTGCCAGCAGCCCAGGGACATTGATCACAGATACGCAGTATTTT. It yields the protein CASSPGTLITDTQYF. The J gene is TRBJ2-3, the V gene TRBV11-2; perhaps TRBD1 as D (6 bases). CDR3 size: 15 residues. V was cut by 5 bases and J by 2 bases, with 14 bases left in between. CDR1 SGHAT and CDR2 FQNNGV come from the germline V gene.

This clonotype was recorded a few times. The chain combines TRBV7-3 with TRBJ2-1; perhaps TRBD2 as D (6 bases). V lost 2 bases, J lost 0 bases, and 8 bases lay in between. Germline lookup yields CDR1 SGHTA and CDR2 FQGTGA. The CDR3 totals 15 residues. This chain's CDR3 is CASSLGLRSYNEQFF. The CDR3 DNA reads as TGTGCCAGCAGCTTAGGACTACGCTCCTACAATGAGCAGTTCTTC. Filled out from reference TRBV7-3 and TRBJ2-1, the complete variable domain reads GAGVSQTPSNKVTEKGKYVELRCDPISGHTALYWYRQSLGQGPEFLIYFQGTGAADDSGLPNDRFFAVRPEGSVSTLKIQRTERGDSAVYLCASSLGLRSYNEQFFGPGTRLTVL.

The CDR3 reads CASRVPWSETQYF. CDR3 DNA: TGCGCCAGCCGAGTCCCTTGGTCGGAGACCCAGTACTTC. The chain recombines TRBV5-1 with TRBJ2-5; D is ambiguous. V lost 7 bases and J lost 5, with 15 bases in between. The CDR3 covers 13 residues. Germline CDR1 SGHRS, CDR2 YFSETQ.

This clonotype was picked up many times. The chain carries TRBV3-1 and TRBJ1-4; D call uncertain. The CDR3 has 12 residues. With 4 bases removed from V and 5 bases from J, the gap between germline ends came to 5 bases. Germline V CDR1 and CDR2: LGHDT, YNNKEL (reference sequence). DNA of the CDR3: TGTGCCAGCAGCCCCTTGAATGAAAAACTGTTTTTT. This codes for CASSPLNEKLFF.

This clonotype was observed a few times. The chain is built from TRBV5-1 and TRBJ2-1; TRBD2 might be the D (6 bases). Germline CDR1 reads SGHRS; CDR2 reads YFSETQ. This CDR3 contains 18 residues. The V gene lost 0 bases and the J gene lost 2 bases, with 18 bases spanning the gap. CDR3 loop: CASSLGLGGVAAYNEQFF. The CDR3 DNA follows: TGCGCCAGCAGCTTGGGTCTGGGAGGAGTAGCGGCCTACAATGAGCAGTTCTTC.

This rearrangement joins TRBV20-1 to TRBJ2-7; D is unresolved. Trimming left V 0 bases short and J 5 bases short, with 14 bases between. Germline V gene lookup returns CDR1 DFQATT and CDR2 SNEGSKA (reference sequence). The CDR3 totals 14 residues. CDR3 loop: CSARDPQTANEQYF. The CDR3 DNA reads TGCAGTGCTAGAGATCCACAGACCGCAAACGAGCAGTACTTC.

In its sample, this clonotype was seen many times. The V and J genes are TRBV3-1 and TRBJ2-3, with D unclear. V lost 0 bases, J lost 6 bases, and 13 bases lay in between. Germline V gene data show CDR1 as LGHDT and CDR2 as YNNKEL (reference sequence). The CDR3 covers 15 residues. In nucleotides, the CDR3 is TGTGCCAGCAGCCAAGATAGGAAACCCGCCGATACGCAGTATTTT. Its protein product is CASSQDRKPADTQYF.

Ten or more counts support this clonotype. The chain links TRBV2 to TRBJ2-1, with TRBD2 matching 15 bases. This CDR3 spans 15 amino acids. Germline trimming cut 4 bases from V and 8 bases from J; bases unmatched to any gene: 3. Germline CDR1 reads SNHLY; CDR2 reads FYNNEI. The CDR3: CASSGTSGRAHEQFF. CDR3 bases: TGTGCCAGCAGTGGGACTAGCGGGAGGGCGCATGAGCAGTTCTTC.

This clonotype was seen just once. As the CDR3 is not closed by the conserved phenylalanine or tryptophan, this likely results from a read error. The chain employs TRBV11-2 and TRBJ2-2; 9 bases are shared with TRBD1. V shed 5 bases and J 5 bases; nucleotides not matched to a gene: 15. Germline lookup yields CDR1 SGHAT and CDR2 FQNNGV. The CDR3 runs 18 residues. For the CDR3, the DNA is TGTGCCAGCAGCCCGGAAACTCTGACAGGGGGGAAAACCGGGGAGCTGTTTCTT. It encodes CASSPETLTGGKTGELFL.

Only a few counts were recorded for this clonotype. The rearrangement uses TRBV18 and TRBJ2-1; unclear D gene. CDR3 length: 12 amino acids. Looked up from germline, CDR1 is KGHSH and CDR2 is LQKENI. The V and J ends lost 6 bases and 7 bases respectively, with 10 bases between them. The CDR3: CASSEGPNEQFF. In DNA, the CDR3 is TGTGCCAGCTCCGAAGGGCCTAATGAGCAGTTCTTC. Supplemented by reference TRBV18 and TRBJ2-1, the full variable domain reads NAGVMQNPRHLVRRRGQEARLRCSPMKGHSHVYWYRQLPEEGLKFMVYLQKENIIDESGMPKERFSAEFPKEGPSILRIQQVVRGDSAAYFCASSEGPNEQFFGPGTRLTVL.

This clonotype was picked up many times. The gene calls are TRBV11-2 and TRBJ2-3; a possible D gene is TRBD2 (6 bases). Germline CDR1 is SGHAT and CDR2 is FQNNGV. The CDR3 contains 17 residues. V lost 5 bases and J 2 bases, leaving 20 bases between the germline ends. The CDR3 region is CASSRYLGGRDTDTQYF. In DNA, the CDR3 is TGTGCCAGCAGCCGTTATCTAGGAGGGCGAGACACAGATACGCAGTATTTT.

The CDR3 coding sequence is TGTGCCAGCTCACCTGGCATCGATGCAACTAATGAAAAACTGTTTTTT. Translation gives CASSPGIDATNEKLFF. The chain recombines TRBV18 with TRBJ1-4; D is ambiguous. CDR3 length: 16 amino acids. Deletions cut 3 bases from V and 0 bases from J, with 11 bases between. Germline V gene data show CDR1 as KGHSH and CDR2 as LQKENI. Looking up the rest from reference TRBV18 and TRBJ1-4 gives the full variable domain: NAGVMQNPRHLVRRRGQEARLRCSPMKGHSHVYWYRQLPEEGLKFMVYLQKENIIDESGMPKERFSAEFPKEGPSILRIQQVVRGDSAAYFCASSPGIDATNEKLFFGSGTQLSVL.

This clonotype came up many times. This chain joins TRBV28 and TRBJ1-2, with TRBD1 identical over 12 bases. The CDR3 runs 15 residues. CDR1 MDHEN and CDR2 SYDVKM come from the germline V gene. The junction had 9 bases not matched to a gene; V was cut back by 6 bases and J by 7 bases. The CDR3: CASRRGQGAVGGYTF. CDR3 DNA sequence: TGTGCCAGCAGACGGGGACAGGGGGCGGTTGGTGGCTACACCTTC.

This clonotype has a count of ten or more. V is TRBV28 and J is TRBJ2-1; D gene unclear. V was trimmed by 6 bases and J by 10 bases, leaving 13 bases between them. CDR3 size: 12 residues. In germline, CDR1 is MDHEN, CDR2 SYDVKM. In DNA, the CDR3 is TGTGCCAGCAGACAAGCCGGTTACGAGCAGTTCTTC. Its translation is CASRQAGYEQFF.